This T cell receptor (beta chain) appears in the sequencing data of a study of T-cell reconstitution after alpha-beta-depleted transplantation in children. This clonotype was observed many times. Unique molecular identifiers were incorporated into the prepared TCRbeta library. TCRdb itself ran the PCR reads through MiXCR, one entry per CDR3 protein. The sample contains about 690,000 distinct CDR3 sequences, 16% of which appear only once. CDR1 ENHRY and CDR2 SYGVKD come from the germline V gene. Trimming shortened V by 6 bases and J by 7 bases, and 13 bases separated the two germline ends. This CDR3 contains 13 residues.

This sequence joins TRBV10-3 and TRBJ1-5, with D hard to call. The sample in question was PBMCs from the stem cell graft donor, obtained from the stem cell graft. This receptor was taken from a human donor who donated a stem cell graft to a child with acute myeloid leukemia. The CDR3 sequence is CAIRDLEGQPQHF. The CDR3 nucleotides are TGTGCCATCAGAGACCTAGAAGGGCAGCCCCAGCATTTT.